This record covers a single T cell receptor beta chain. The antigen is unknown. Naive CD8 populations comprised CD45RO-negative cells positively selected for CCR7, excluding terminally differentiated effector memory CD45RA+ cells. Looked up from germline, CDR1 is MNHEY and CDR2 is SMNVEV (reference sequence). This CDR3 has 18 amino acids. V lost 4 bases and J lost 0; bases outside the gene matches: 12. The sample belongs to a study of shared clonotypes between healthy human individuals. Looking at the study overall: Each donor's CD4 naive and CD4 memory cells filled three plates apiece, CD8 naive two, and CD8 memory one. Study observations and caveats: Naive CD4 clonotype sharing across several donors was 5% to 6%.

The data were produced by immunoSEQ multiplex PCR, yet TCRdb's version contains in-frame clones alone and is incomplete. The data show about 680,000 clones, about 90% seen once. The sequence was collected from a man aged 25-40 years in good health. What was sequenced was naive CD8+ T cells sorted from blood. The chain carries TRBV27 and TRBJ2-7; 10 nucleotides line up with TRBD2. The CDR3 reads CASSSLGSGRSFSYEQYF. CDR3 bases: TGTGCCAGCAGTTCCCTGGGTAGCGGGAGGTCCTTCTCCTACGAGCAGTACTTC.